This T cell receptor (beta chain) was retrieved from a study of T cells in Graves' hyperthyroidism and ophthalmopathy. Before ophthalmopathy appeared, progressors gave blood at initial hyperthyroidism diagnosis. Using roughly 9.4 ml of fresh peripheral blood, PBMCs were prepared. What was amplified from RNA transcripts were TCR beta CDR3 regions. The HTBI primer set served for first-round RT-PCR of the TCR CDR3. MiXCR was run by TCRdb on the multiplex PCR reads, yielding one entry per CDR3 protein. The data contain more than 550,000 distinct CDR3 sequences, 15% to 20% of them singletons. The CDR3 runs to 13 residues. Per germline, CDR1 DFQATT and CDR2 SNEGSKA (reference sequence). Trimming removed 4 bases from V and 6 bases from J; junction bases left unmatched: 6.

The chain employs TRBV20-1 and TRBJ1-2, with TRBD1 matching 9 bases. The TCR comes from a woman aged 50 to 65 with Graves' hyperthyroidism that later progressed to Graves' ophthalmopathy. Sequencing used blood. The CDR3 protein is CSATLDRGDGYTF. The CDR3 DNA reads TGCAGTGCTACGCTGGACAGGGGAGATGGCTACACCTTC.